What follows are 25 T cell receptor beta chains derived from one specimen sequenced in a study of identical twins. TCRdb processed the 5' RACE reads anew with MiXCR; each CDR3 protein has one entry. The data show about 220,000 distinct CDR3 sequences, 9.4% seen once. Sequenced sample: memory (CD45RO+) T cells sorted from blood. The receptors shown here come from a woman aged 18-29 years in good health.

The V and J genes are TRBV11-1 and TRBJ2-7; 7 bases align to TRBD2. V lost 1 base, J lost 1 base, and 13 bases stayed unmatched. The CDR3 loop spans 18 amino acids. The germline gives CDR1 SGHAT, CDR2 FQDESV (reference sequence). As DNA, the CDR3 is TGTGCCAGCAGCTTAGAAAATAGCGGGCCAGGTACGTCCTACGAGCAGTACTTC. The encoded protein is CASSLENSGPGTSYEQYF.

The chain carries TRBV18 and TRBJ1-1; D ambiguous. V gave up 6 bases and J gave up 4 bases, with 18 bases separating them. The germline V gene has CDR1 KGHSH and CDR2 LQKENI. CDR3 size: 15 residues. CDR3 coding DNA: TGTGCCAGCTCCCCCCCACAGTGGGATGGCACTGAAGCTTTCTTT. Protein product: CASSPPQWDGTEAFF.

J is TRBJ2-7 and V is TRBV7-6, with 7 bases identical to TRBD1. The CDR3 is made up of 17 amino acids. CDR1 is SGHVS, CDR2 FNYEAQ, per germline. J was trimmed by 2 bases and V by 4 bases; bases with no gene match: 14. The CDR3 loop reads CASSSKLRDRFTYEQYF. In nucleotides, the CDR3 is TGTGCCAGCAGCTCAAAACTCCGGGACAGATTTACCTACGAGCAGTACTTC.

The chain employs TRBV7-6 and TRBJ2-1; 9 bases agree with TRBD1. The V segment lost 2 bases and the J segment 9 bases; nucleotides outside the gene matches: 5. Germline-derived CDR1 and CDR2 are SGHVS and FNYEAQ. This CDR3 is 14 amino acids long. The CDR3 DNA reads as TGTGCCAGCAGCTTAAACAGGGGGCGCCCTGAGCAGTTCTTC. Translation gives CASSLNRGRPEQFF.

This clonotype has only a few counts. The chain uses TRBV7-9 and TRBJ2-6, with D unresolved. The CDR3 loop spans 14 amino acids. Germline CDR1 reads SEHNR; CDR2 reads FQNEAQ (reference sequence). Trimming left V 8 bases short and J 0 bases short, with 8 bases between. The CDR3 sequence is CASQRNSGANVLTF. The CDR3 region has the DNA TGTGCCAGCCAGAGAAACTCTGGGGCCAACGTCCTGACTTTC.

This clonotype was recorded a few times. The chain combines TRBV3-1 with TRBJ2-7; no definite D call. V was cut by 3 bases and J by 4 bases, with 10 bases left in between. Looked up from germline, CDR1 is LGHDT and CDR2 is YNNKEL (reference sequence). The CDR3 runs to 13 residues. CDR3 region: CASSQSRSYEQYF. Here the CDR3 DNA reads TGTGCCAGCAGCCAGAGCCGTTCATACGAGCAGTACTTC.

This clonotype was picked up a small number of times. CDR3 sequence reads: CASTVSGGVYEQYF. CDR3 in DNA: TGTGCCAGCACCGTCAGCGGGGGGGTCTACGAGCAGTACTTC. The chain joins TRBV12-3 or TRBV12-4 to TRBJ2-7, with TRBD2 matching 10 bases. The CDR3 is made up of 14 amino acids. The V gene end was trimmed by 7 bases and the J gene end by 3 bases; junction bases not matched to a gene: 6.

This clonotype has ten or more counts. The genes are TRBV5-1 and TRBJ1-1; D call uncertain. The CDR3 consists of 14 residues. Trimming removed 4 bases at V and 2 bases at J, with 12 bases between. CDR1 is SGHRS and CDR2 is YFSETQ in the germline V gene. The CDR3 DNA sequence: TGCGCCAGCAGCCCCTCCAGCTTAAACACTGAAGCTTTCTTT. The encoded protein is CASSPSSLNTEAFF.

The chain recombines TRBV18 with TRBJ2-2; no definite D call. CDR3 length: 14 amino acids. With 3 bases removed from V and 3 bases from J, the gap between germline ends came to 8 bases. Germline V gives CDR1 KGHSH, CDR2 LQKENI. The CDR3 DNA is TGTGCCAGCTCACCGGGCGCATACACCGGGGAGCTGTTTTTT. It is translated as CASSPGAYTGELFF.

This clonotype has only a few counts. The chain links TRBV19 to TRBJ1-5; TRBD1 agrees at 8 bases. The CDR3 is 14 amino acids. J gave up 7 bases and V 5 bases, and 7 bases lay outside the gene matches. CDR1 and CDR2 (germline): LNHDA, SQIVND (reference sequence). For the CDR3, the DNA is TGTGCCAGTAGTCCACGGACAGGGAACCAGCCCCAGCATTTT. Translating it yields CASSPRTGNQPQHF.

This clonotype was detected ten times or more. The chain joins TRBV5-1 to TRBJ1-6; 7 positions match TRBD1. The CDR3 length is 16 residues. Unmatched junction bases numbered 8, after V lost 0 bases and J lost 8 bases. From germline, CDR1 is SGHRS and CDR2 YFSETQ. The CDR3 spells CASSLGQGKEDSPLHF. CDR3 nucleotide sequence: TGCGCCAGCAGCTTGGGACAGGGAAAGGAGGATTCACCCCTCCACTTT.

CDR3 loop: CASSFWGDNQPQHF. The DNA for the CDR3 is TGTGCCAGCAGTTTTTGGGGGGACAATCAGCCCCAGCATTTT. V usage is TRBV28 and J usage is TRBJ1-5; a weak D match, TRBD1 (5 bases). Germline loops: CDR1 MDHEN, CDR2 SYDVKM. The CDR3 contains 14 residues. V shed 3 bases and J shed 3 bases, with 9 bases lying between them.

This clonotype occurred a few times. The chain combines TRBV29-1 with TRBJ2-7, with D unclear. Looked up from germline, CDR1 is SQVTM and CDR2 is ANQGSEA. This CDR3 comprises 13 residues. V gave up 4 bases and J gave up 1 base, with 11 bases separating them. For the CDR3, the DNA is TGCAGCGTTGCCCGTCGGGCGTCCTACGAGCAGTACTTC. Its protein product is CSVARRASYEQYF.

This clonotype has at least ten counts. The rearrangement uses TRBV7-9 and TRBJ2-2, with unresolved D. The CDR3 spans 16 residues. Trimming removed 2 bases from V and 6 bases from J, with 16 bases in between. CDR1 is SEHNR, CDR2 FQNEAQ, per germline (reference sequence). CDR3 region: CASSLLRQTRAGELFF. CDR3 coding DNA: TGTGCCAGCAGCTTACTTAGACAAACCCGGGCCGGGGAGCTGTTTTTT.

The chain carries TRBV9 and TRBJ1-1; unclear D gene. CDR1 is SGDLS and CDR2 is YYNGEE in the germline V gene. The CDR3 totals 14 residues. The ends were cut back, 4 bases at V and 1 base at J, with 11 bases in the middle. CDR3 region: CASSQTGKNTEAFF. In DNA, the CDR3 is TGTGCCAGCAGCCAAACGGGAAAGAACACTGAAGCTTTCTTT. The full variable domain, rest sourced from reference TRBV9 and TRBJ1-1, is DSGVTQTPKHLITATGQRVTLRCSPRSGDLSVYWYQQSLDQGLQFLIQYYNGEERAKGNILERFSAQQFPDLHSELNLSSLELGDSALYFCASSQTGKNTEAFFGQGTRLTVV.

This clonotype was detected a few times. The chain has TRBV29-1 and TRBJ1-2; D gene ambiguous. CDR1 and CDR2 from the germline V gene are SQVTM and ANQGSEA. The V end lost 6 bases, the J end lost 6 bases, and 14 bases lay between the germline ends. The CDR3 is 12 amino acids. The CDR3 here is CSVAKARDGYTF. The CDR3 DNA reads as TGCAGCGTCGCGAAGGCGCGTGATGGCTACACCTTC. Full variable domain (remainder filled in from reference TRBV29-1 and TRBJ1-2): SAVISQKPSRDICQRGTSLTIQCQVDSQVTMMFWYRQQPGQSLTLIATANQGSEATYESGFVIDKFPISRPNLTFSTLTVSNMSPEDSSIYLCSVAKARDGYTFGSGTRLTVV.

J is TRBJ2-7 and V is TRBV5-6; D is possibly TRBD2 (5 bases). The V end lost 5 bases, the J end lost 3 bases, and 24 bases lay between the germline ends. The CDR3 covers 17 residues. In germline, CDR1 is SGHDT, CDR2 YYEEEE. CDR3 coding DNA: TGTGCCAGCAGATTCCAACCGACTAAGCGTCGGATCTACGAGCAGTACTTC. It encodes CASRFQPTKRRIYEQYF.

V gene TRBV10-1 combines with J gene TRBJ2-2; TRBD1 is a possible D gene (5 bases). The CDR3 consists of 14 residues. V dropped 2 bases and J dropped 7 bases, with 11 bases sitting between them. Germline CDR1 reads WNHNN; CDR2 reads SYGVQD (reference sequence). Here the CDR3 DNA reads TGCGCCAGCAGTGAGGCAGGGAAAAACGGGGAGCTGTTTTTT. It translates to CASSEAGKNGELFF.

This clonotype turned up a few times. The chain employs TRBV12-3 or TRBV12-4 and TRBJ1-6; tentative D call: TRBD1 (5 bases). V dropped 5 bases and J dropped 5 bases, with 10 bases sitting between them. This CDR3 has 14 residues. The CDR3 coding sequence is TGTGCCAGCAGTCGGACAAACCATAATTCACCCCTCCACTTT. Protein sequence: CASSRTNHNSPLHF.

This clonotype was counted many times. The genes are TRBV29-1 and TRBJ1-2; D remains ambiguous. Germline V gene lookup returns CDR1 SQVTM and CDR2 ANQGSEA. The CDR3 runs to 12 residues. Trimming cost V 7 bases and J 6 bases, with 15 bases left between them. CDR3 protein: CSGDTLGNGYTF. The CDR3 DNA reads as TGCAGCGGTGATACTTTGGGGAATGGCTACACCTTC.

V usage is TRBV20-1 and J usage is TRBJ2-5; a weak D match, TRBD2 (5 bases). CDR1 is DFQATT, CDR2 SNEGSKA, per germline (reference sequence). V was shortened by 6 bases and J by 2 bases, with 16 bases between the two germline ends. This CDR3 region has 14 residues. CDR3 DNA sequence: TGCAGTGCCCGCCGGGGAGTACAACAAGAGACCCAGTACTTC. This gives the protein CSARRGVQQETQYF.

The rearrangement joins TRBV18 to TRBJ2-3; either TRBD1 or TRBD2 may fit D (5 bases each). The CDR3 runs 18 residues. Germline V gene lookup returns CDR1 KGHSH and CDR2 LQKENI. Trimming removed 3 bases at V and 1 base at J, with 20 bases between. CDR3 sequence reads: CASSPTVLGDWGTDTQYF. For the CDR3, the DNA is TGTGCCAGCTCACCGACCGTGTTGGGGGATTGGGGCACAGATACGCAGTATTTT. The full variable domain, completed using reference TRBV18 and TRBJ2-3, is NAGVMQNPRHLVRRRGQEARLRCSPMKGHSHVYWYRQLPEEGLKFMVYLQKENIIDESGMPKERFSAEFPKEGPSILRIQQVVRGDSAAYFCASSPTVLGDWGTDTQYFGPGTRLTVL.

This clonotype has just a few counts. The chain recombines TRBV24-1 with TRBJ2-3; no definite D call. CDR3 length: 15 amino acids. Germline loops: CDR1 KGHDR, CDR2 SFDVKD. The germline V and J ends were trimmed by 5 bases and 2 bases, with 13 bases remaining between them. CDR3 sequence (DNA): TGTGCCACCAGTGCGGCAACGGGCCCCACAGATACGCAGTATTTT. It encodes CATSAATGPTDTQYF.

Many counts were recorded for this clonotype. The rearrangement uses TRBV5-1 and TRBJ2-2; D is possibly TRBD2 (6 bases). V lost 3 bases and J 3 bases, leaving 12 bases between the germline ends. In germline, CDR1 is SGHRS, CDR2 YFSETQ. The length of the CDR3 is 15 residues. The CDR3 nucleotides are TGCGCCAGCAGCTCTGGGGGGTCTTACACCGGGGAGCTGTTTTTT. Translated, it gives CASSSGGSYTGELFF.

This clonotype appeared a few times. The V and J genes are TRBV20-1 and TRBJ1-5, with D maybe TRBD1 (5 bases). This CDR3 is built from 13 residues. V lost 5 bases and J lost 0, with 8 bases in between. The germline V gene encodes CDR1 DFQATT and CDR2 SNEGSKA (reference sequence). CDR3 region: CSAAGTSNQPQHF. The CDR3 DNA reads as TGCAGTGCTGCAGGGACTAGCAATCAGCCCCAGCATTTT.